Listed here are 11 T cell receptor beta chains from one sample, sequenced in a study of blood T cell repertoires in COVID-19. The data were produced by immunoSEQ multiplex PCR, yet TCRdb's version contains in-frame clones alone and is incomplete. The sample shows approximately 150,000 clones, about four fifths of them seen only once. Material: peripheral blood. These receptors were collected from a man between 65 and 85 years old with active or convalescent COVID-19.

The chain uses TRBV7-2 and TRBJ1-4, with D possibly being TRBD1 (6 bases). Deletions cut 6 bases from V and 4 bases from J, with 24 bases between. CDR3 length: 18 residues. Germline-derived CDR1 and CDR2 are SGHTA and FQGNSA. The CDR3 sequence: CASSLTGKFRENNEKLFF. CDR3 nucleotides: TGTGCCAGCAGTCTTACAGGGAAGTTCAGAGAGAATAATGAAAAACTGTTTTTT.

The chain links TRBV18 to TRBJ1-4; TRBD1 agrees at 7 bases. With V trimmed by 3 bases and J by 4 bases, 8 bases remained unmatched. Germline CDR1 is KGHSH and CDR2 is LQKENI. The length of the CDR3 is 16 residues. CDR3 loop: CASSPLAGGSNEKLFF. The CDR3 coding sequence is TGTGCCAGCTCACCCTTGGCAGGGGGAAGTAATGAAAAACTGTTTTTT.

CDR3 region: CASSLVGGSYEQYF. The CDR3 DNA follows: TGTGCCAGCAGCTTAGTGGGGGGATCCTACGAGCAGTACTTC. V is TRBV11-2 and J is TRBJ2-7; D is possibly TRBD2 (6 bases). The CDR3 sequence is 14 residues long. Looked up from germline, CDR1 is SGHAT and CDR2 is FQNNGV. Trimming left V 1 base short and J 1 base short, with 8 bases between.

Here the CDR3 reads CASSLALGQGVRRTEAFF. The DNA for the CDR3 is TGTGCCAGCAGCTTAGCGCTGGGACAGGGGGTGCGGAGGACTGAAGCTTTCTTT. The chain uses TRBV7-6 and TRBJ1-1; 11 nucleotides agree with TRBD1. Germline trimming cut 0 bases from V and 5 bases from J; bases unmatched to any gene: 11. This CDR3 is 18 amino acids long. CDR1 is SGHVS, CDR2 FNYEAQ, per germline.

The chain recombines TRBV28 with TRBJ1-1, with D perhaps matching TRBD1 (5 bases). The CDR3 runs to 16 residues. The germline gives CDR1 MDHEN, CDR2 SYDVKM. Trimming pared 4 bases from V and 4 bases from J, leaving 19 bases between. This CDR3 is CASSSHTLPGGTEAFF. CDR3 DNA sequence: TGTGCCAGCAGTTCCCATACGCTCCCGGGGGGCACTGAAGCTTTCTTT.

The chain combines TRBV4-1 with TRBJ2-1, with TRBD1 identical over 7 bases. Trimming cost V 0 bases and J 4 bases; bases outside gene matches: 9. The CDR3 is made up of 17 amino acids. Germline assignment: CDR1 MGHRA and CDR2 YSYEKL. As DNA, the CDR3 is TGCGCCAGCAGCCAAGAACAGGTAGGGGGCTTTTACAATGAGCAGTTCTTC. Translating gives CASSQEQVGGFYNEQFF.

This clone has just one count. The CDR3 protein is CASSPGFGDNSPLHF. CDR3 nucleotides: TGTGCCAGCAGCCCCGGGTTTGGCGATAATTCACCCCTCCACTTT. The chain uses TRBV5-4 and TRBJ1-6; no definite D call. V was cut by 4 bases and J by 5 bases, with 13 bases left in between. The germline V gene has CDR1 SGHNT and CDR2 YYREEE (reference sequence). The CDR3 runs 15 residues.

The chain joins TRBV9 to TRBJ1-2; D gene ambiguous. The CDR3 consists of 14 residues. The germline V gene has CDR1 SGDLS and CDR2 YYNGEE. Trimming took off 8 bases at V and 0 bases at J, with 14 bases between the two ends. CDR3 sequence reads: CASGKTGANYGYTF. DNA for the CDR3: TGTGCCAGTGGTAAGACGGGAGCTAACTATGGCTACACCTTC.

The CDR3 loop reads CASSQDNTGGDSYEQYF. The DNA of the CDR3 is TGCGCCAGCAGCCAAGATAATACAGGGGGCGACTCCTACGAGCAGTACTTC. This chain uses TRBV4-3 with TRBJ2-7; TRBD1 aligns across 9 bases. J lost 0 bases, V lost 0 bases, and 6 bases had no gene match. From germline, CDR1 is LGHNA and CDR2 YSLEER. The length of the CDR3 is 17 residues.

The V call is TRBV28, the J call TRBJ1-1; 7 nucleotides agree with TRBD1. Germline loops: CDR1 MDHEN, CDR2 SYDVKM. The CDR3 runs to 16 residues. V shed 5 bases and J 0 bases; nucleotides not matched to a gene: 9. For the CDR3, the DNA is TGTGCCAGCAGTCTTCGACAGGGTAGGCTGAACACTGAAGCTTTCTTT. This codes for CASSLRQGRLNTEAFF.

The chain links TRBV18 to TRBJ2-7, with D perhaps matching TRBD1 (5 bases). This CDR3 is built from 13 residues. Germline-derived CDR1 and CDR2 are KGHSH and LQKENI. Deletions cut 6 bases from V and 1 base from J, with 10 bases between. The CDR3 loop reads CASSLDRSYEQYF. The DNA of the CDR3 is TGTGCCAGCTCTCTAGACAGATCCTACGAGCAGTACTTC.